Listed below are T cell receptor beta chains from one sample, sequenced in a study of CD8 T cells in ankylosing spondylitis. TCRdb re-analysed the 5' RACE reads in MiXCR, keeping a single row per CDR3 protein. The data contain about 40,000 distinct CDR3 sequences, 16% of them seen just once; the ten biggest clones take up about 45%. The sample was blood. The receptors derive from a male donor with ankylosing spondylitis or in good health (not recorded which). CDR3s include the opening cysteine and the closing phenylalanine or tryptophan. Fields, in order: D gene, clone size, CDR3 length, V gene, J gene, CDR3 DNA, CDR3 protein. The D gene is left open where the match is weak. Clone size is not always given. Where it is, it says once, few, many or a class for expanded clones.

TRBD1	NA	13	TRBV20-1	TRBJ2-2	TGCAGTGCTAGACGGACAGGGGCCGGGGAGCTGTTTTTT	CSARRTGAGELFF
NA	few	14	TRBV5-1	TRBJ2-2	TGCGCCAGCAGCCCCGGGGCCACCACCGGGGAGCTGTTTTTT	CASSPGATTGELFF
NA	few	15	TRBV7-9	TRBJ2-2	TGTGCCAGCACCAATAAGCCCGCGGTGGGCGGGGAGCTGTTTTTT	CASTNKPAVGGELFF
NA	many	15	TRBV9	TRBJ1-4	TGTGCCAGCAGCGTAGGTGGCAGGAGAAATGAAAAACTGTTTTTT	CASSVGGRRNEKLFF
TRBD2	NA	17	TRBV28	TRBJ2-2	TGTGCCAGCAGTTTAAGAACTAGCGGGGCGAACACCGGGGAGCTGTTTTTT	CASSLRTSGANTGELFF
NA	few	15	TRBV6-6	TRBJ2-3	TGTGCCAGCAACCCGACGGCTGGGGGAACTGATACGCAGTATTTT	CASNPTAGGTDTQYF
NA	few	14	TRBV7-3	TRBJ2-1	TGTGCCAGCAGCGGTGTGGGCGGATACAATGAGCAGTTCTTC	CASSGVGGYNEQFF
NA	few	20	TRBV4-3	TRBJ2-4	TGCGCCAGCAGCCAAGATTATCAGGGCTTTATGACCCTAGCCAAAAACATTCAGTACTTC	CASSQDYQGFMTLAKNIQYF
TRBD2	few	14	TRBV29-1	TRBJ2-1	TGCAGCGCCGCGGGACTAGCGCCCATGAGTGAGCAGTTCTTC	CSAAGLAPMSEQFF
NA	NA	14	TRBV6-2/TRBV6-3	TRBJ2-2	TGTGCCAGCAGACTGGGGGGAGCTTCCGGGGAGCTGTTTTTT	CASRLGGASGELFF
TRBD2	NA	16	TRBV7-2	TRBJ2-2	TGTGCCAGCAGCTTATCCCGGCGGGGGGGCGCCGGGGAGCTGTTTTTT	CASSLSRRGGAGELFF
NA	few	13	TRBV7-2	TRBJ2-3	TGTGCCAGCAGCCCACCTGGGGGGGCCACGCAGTATTTT	CASSPPGGATQYF
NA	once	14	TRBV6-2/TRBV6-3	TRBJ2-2	TGTGCCAGCAGTTACAGTTCGAACACCGGGGAGCTGTTTTTT	CASSYSSNTGELFF
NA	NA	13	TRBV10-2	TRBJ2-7	TGCGCCAGCAGTGAGTCTTTCAACGGAGAGCAGTACTTC	CASSESFNGEQYF
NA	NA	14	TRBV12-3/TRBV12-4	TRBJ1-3	TGTGCCAGCAGCCCAAATGGGTCTGGAAACACCATATATTTT	CASSPNGSGNTIYF
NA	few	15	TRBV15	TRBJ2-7	TGTGCCACCAGCCGGGCGGCAGGGAGCTCCTACGAGCAGTACTTC	CATSRAAGSSYEQYF
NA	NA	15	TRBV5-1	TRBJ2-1	TGCGCCAGCAGCTTTGGGCAGGGTTTAAACAATGAGCAGTTCTTC	CASSFGQGLNNEQFF
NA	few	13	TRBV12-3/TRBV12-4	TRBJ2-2	TGTGCCAGCAGTGGACAGTTCACCGGGGAGCTGTTTTTT	CASSGQFTGELFF
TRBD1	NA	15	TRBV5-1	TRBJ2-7	TGCGCCAGCAGATTCCTGACAGGGGCCTCCTACGAGCAGTACTTC	CASRFLTGASYEQYF
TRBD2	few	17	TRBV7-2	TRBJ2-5	TGTGCCAGCAGCCTAGGCGGACTAGCGGGATACCAAGAGACCCAGTACTTC	CASSLGGLAGYQETQYF
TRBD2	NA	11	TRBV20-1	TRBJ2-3	TGCAGTGCCGGGGGGACAGATACGCAGTATTTT	CSAGGTDTQYF
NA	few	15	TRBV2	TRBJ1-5	TGTGCCAGCAGTGAAGCGCGGGGGGCCCATCAGCCCCAGCATTTT	CASSEARGAHQPQHF
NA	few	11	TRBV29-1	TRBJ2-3	TGCAGCGTGAGGGACGGAGATACGCAGTATTTT	CSVRDGDTQYF
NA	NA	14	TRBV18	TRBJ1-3	TGTGCCAGCCCACTCGGAAGGTCTGGAAACACCATATATTTT	CASPLGRSGNTIYF
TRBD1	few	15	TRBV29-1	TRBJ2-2	TGCAGCGTTGACATTAGGACAGGGGGTACCGGGGAGCTGTTTTTT	CSVDIRTGGTGELFF
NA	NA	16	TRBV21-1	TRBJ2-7	TGTGCCAGCAGCAAAGCCGACAGATATTTAATCTACGAGCAGTACTTC	CASSKADRYLIYEQYF
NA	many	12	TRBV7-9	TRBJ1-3	TGTGCCAGCAGCTTAGGGGGAAACACCATATATTTT	CASSLGGNTIYF
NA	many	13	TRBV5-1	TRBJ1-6	TGCGCCAGCAGTTCTCTGGGGAATTCACCCCTCCACTTT	CASSSLGNSPLHF
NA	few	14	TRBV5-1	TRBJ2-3	TGCGCCAGCAGCTTGGACTGGGGCACAGATACGCAGTATTTT	CASSLDWGTDTQYF
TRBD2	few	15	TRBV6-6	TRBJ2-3	TGTGCCAGCAGTTCCAGCGGGACCCGCACAGATACGCAGTATTTT	CASSSSGTRTDTQYF
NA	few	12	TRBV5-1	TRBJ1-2	TGCGCCAGCAGCTTGGAGGGGATGGGCTACACCTTC	CASSLEGMGYTF
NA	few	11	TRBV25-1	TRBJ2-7	TGTGCCAGCAGTGTGAACTACGAGCAGTACTTC	CASSVNYEQYF
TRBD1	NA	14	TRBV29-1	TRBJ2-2	TGCAGCGTGACGGGACAGCCTGACACCGGGGAGCTGTTTTTT	CSVTGQPDTGELFF
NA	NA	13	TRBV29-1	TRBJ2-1	TGCAGCGTTTATTGGGGCTCCTACAATGAGCAGTTCTTC	CSVYWGSYNEQFF
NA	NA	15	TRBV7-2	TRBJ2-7	TGTGCCAGCAGCCCGGGACTTCTGAGCTCCTACGAGCAGTACTTC	CASSPGLLSSYEQYF
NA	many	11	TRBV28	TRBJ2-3	TGTGCCAGCAGCCTAGGGGATACGCAGTATTTT	CASSLGDTQYF
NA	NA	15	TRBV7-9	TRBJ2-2	TGTGCCAGCAGCGCCTTAGGGGAGAACACCGGGGAGCTGTTTTTT	CASSALGENTGELFF
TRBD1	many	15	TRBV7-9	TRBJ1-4	TGTGCCAGCAGCTTAGGCGGACAGGGCCAAGAAAAACTGTTTTTT	CASSLGGQGQEKLFF